This passage covers 15 T cell receptor beta chains from one sample sequenced in a study of T cells in Graves' hyperthyroidism and ophthalmopathy. TCR beta CDR3 regions were amplified from RNA. Using the HTBI primer set, a first-round RT-PCR was run on the TCR CDR3. Each CDR3 protein is one row after TCRdb ran MiXCR on the multiplex PCR reads. Altogether a few hundred thousand distinct CDR3 sequences are present, about 13% being singletons, with the ten largest covering around 9.2%. The specimen sequenced was blood. Receptors were obtained from a woman aged 18-35 years with Graves' hyperthyroidism.

This clonotype appeared a few times. This rearrangement joins TRBV4-3 to TRBJ2-1; 9 bases are shared with TRBD1. CDR1 is LGHNA and CDR2 is YSLEER in the germline V gene. Trimming at V came to 5 bases and at J to 10 bases, leaving 18 bases not matched to a gene. The CDR3 length is 17 residues. The CDR3 here is CASSTEQGARIIGEQFF. The CDR3 DNA follows: TGCGCCAGCAGCACCGAACAGGGGGCTAGGATTATTGGGGAGCAGTTCTTC.

At least ten counts were recorded for this clonotype. The V and J genes are TRBV28 and TRBJ1-1; D remains ambiguous. Germline CDR1 is MDHEN and CDR2 is SYDVKM. Trimming left V 3 bases short and J 6 bases short, with 8 bases between. The CDR3 totals 12 residues. The CDR3 reads CASSLRRSEAFF. CDR3 nucleotides: TGTGCCAGCAGTTTGAGGCGGTCTGAAGCTTTCTTT.

This clonotype has at least ten counts. This chain connects TRBV20-1 to TRBJ2-3, with TRBD2 identical over 9 bases. V gave up 4 bases and J gave up 10 bases; unmatched junction bases: 3. Per the germline V gene, CDR1 is DFQATT and CDR2 is SNEGSKA (reference sequence). The CDR3 consists of 11 residues. CDR3 nucleotide sequence: TGCAGTGCTACGGGACTAGCAGCGCAGTATTTT. Translation gives CSATGLAAQYF.

In this sample, this clonotype turned up a few times. This rearrangement joins TRBV7-3 to TRBJ2-7; D is possibly TRBD1 (6 bases). The length of the CDR3 is 15 residues. The germline V gene has CDR1 SGHTA and CDR2 FQGTGA. V dropped 3 bases and J dropped 3 bases, with 15 bases sitting between them. This CDR3 reads CASSLSFGQNYEQYF. For the CDR3, the DNA is TGTGCCAGCAGCTTGTCTTTCGGACAGAACTACGAGCAGTACTTC. The whole variable domain, remainder taken from reference TRBV7-3 and TRBJ2-7, is GAGVSQTPSNKVTEKGKYVELRCDPISGHTALYWYRQSLGQGPEFLIYFQGTGAADDSGLPNDRFFAVRPEGSVSTLKIQRTERGDSAVYLCASSLSFGQNYEQYFGPGTRLTVT.

This chain connects TRBV7-2 to TRBJ2-5; no firm D call. The CDR3 covers 13 residues. Looked up from germline, CDR1 is SGHTA and CDR2 is FQGNSA. V was shortened by 2 bases and J by 5 bases, with 9 bases between the two germline ends. The CDR3 loop is CASSLSAVETQYF. The CDR3 DNA sequence: TGTGCCAGCAGCTTATCTGCGGTTGAGACCCAGTACTTC. The full variable domain, rest sourced from reference TRBV7-2 and TRBJ2-5, is GAGVSQSPSNKVTEKGKDVELRCDPISGHTALYWYRQSLGQGLEFLIYFQGNSAPDKSGLPSDRFSAERTGGSVSTLTIQRTQQEDSAVYLCASSLSAVETQYFGPGTRLLVL.

This clonotype came up a few times. V is TRBV10-1 and J is TRBJ1-6; 7 positions match TRBD1. From germline, CDR1 is WNHNN and CDR2 SYGVQD (reference sequence). CDR3 length: 15 residues. Trimming at V came to 0 bases and at J to 7 bases, leaving 3 bases not matched to a gene. CDR3 residues: CASSESDRRNSPLHF. The CDR3 DNA sequence: TGCGCCAGCAGTGAGTCGGACAGGAGAAATTCACCCCTCCACTTT.

This clonotype was counted ten times or more. The J gene is TRBJ1-6, the V gene TRBV7-8; D uncertain. The CDR3 length is 16 residues. Trimming stripped 1 base from V and 8 bases from J, with 15 bases between. CDR1 and CDR2 from the germline V gene are SGHVS and FQNEAQ. CDR3 protein: CASSLGESRPYSPLHF. CDR3 DNA: TGTGCCAGCAGCTTAGGAGAGTCCAGGCCTTATTCACCCCTCCACTTT. The whole variable domain, filled in from reference TRBV7-8 and TRBJ1-6, reads GAGVSQSPRYKVAKRGQDVALRCDPISGHVSLFWYQQALGQGPEFLTYFQNEAQLDKSGLPSDRFFAERPEGSVSTLKIQRTQQEDSAVYLCASSLGESRPYSPLHFGNGTRLTVT.

This clonotype was observed many times. This chain joins TRBV18 and TRBJ1-1; tentatively, D is TRBD1 (5 bases). The CDR3 is made up of 13 amino acids. V gave up 3 bases and J gave up 6 bases, with 11 bases separating them. Germline V CDR1 and CDR2: KGHSH, LQKENI. The CDR3 sequence is CASSPLRDAEAFF. CDR3 bases: TGTGCCAGCTCACCGTTAAGGGACGCTGAAGCTTTCTTT. Looking up the rest from reference TRBV18 and TRBJ1-1 gives the full variable domain: NAGVMQNPRHLVRRRGQEARLRCSPMKGHSHVYWYRQLPEEGLKFMVYLQKENIIDESGMPKERFSAEFPKEGPSILRIQQVVRGDSAAYFCASSPLRDAEAFFGQGTRLTVV.

The table lists this clonotype with many counts. V and J are TRBV28 and TRBJ2-1; 7 nucleotides agree with TRBD2. With V trimmed by 4 bases and J by 5 bases, 5 bases remained unmatched. Germline CDR1 is MDHEN and CDR2 is SYDVKM. The length of the CDR3 is 14 residues. CDR3: CASSSTAGNNEQFF. The CDR3 region has the DNA TGTGCCAGCAGTTCTACAGCGGGAAACAATGAGCAGTTCTTC.

This clonotype was detected ten times or more. The J gene is TRBJ2-7, the V gene TRBV7-2, with D perhaps TRBD2 (6 bases). Trimming removed 0 bases at V and 3 bases at J, with 12 bases between. The germline gives CDR1 SGHTA, CDR2 FQGNSA. This CDR3 has 15 residues. This CDR3 reads CASSLAPLGSYEQYF. Written as DNA, the CDR3 is TGTGCCAGCAGCTTAGCGCCTCTCGGGAGCTACGAGCAGTACTTC.

The sample holds many counts of this clonotype. The CDR3 sequence: CASSQDRPGPGNTIYF. The CDR3, as DNA: TGTGCCAGCAGCCAAGATCGACCAGGTCCTGGAAACACCATATATTTT. This chain uses TRBV3-1 with TRBJ1-3; D unclear. V lost 0 bases, J lost 2 bases, and 11 bases lay in between. From germline, CDR1 is LGHDT and CDR2 YNNKEL (reference sequence). The CDR3 has 16 residues.

This clonotype was picked up many times. This sequence joins TRBV6-2 or TRBV6-3 and TRBJ2-1; 7 bases fit TRBD2. This CDR3 comprises 16 residues. Germline assignment: CDR1 MNHEY and CDR2 SVGEGT. V was pared by 2 bases and J by 4 bases, with 8 bases of the junction left unmatched. The CDR3 here is CASSYEPRTRYNEQFF. CDR3 bases: TGTGCCAGCAGTTACGAGCCCCGGACTAGATACAATGAGCAGTTCTTC.

The table lists this clonotype with many counts. The CDR3 here is CASSERVGYEQYF. CDR3 bases: TGTGCCAGCAGTGAACGTGTGGGATACGAGCAGTACTTC. The V and J genes are TRBV6-1 and TRBJ2-7; D call uncertain. The CDR3 totals 13 residues. Looked up from germline, CDR1 is MNHNS and CDR2 is SASEGT. Trimming shortened V by 2 bases and J by 4 bases, and 9 bases separated the two germline ends.

This clonotype was seen ten or more times. J is TRBJ1-1 and V is TRBV4-1; tentative D call: TRBD1 (5 bases). Germline lookup yields CDR1 MGHRA and CDR2 YSYEKL. V shed 0 bases and J shed 3 bases, with 8 bases lying between them. The CDR3 spans 14 residues. CDR3 in amino acids: CASSQDWGDTEAFF. DNA for the CDR3: TGCGCCAGCAGCCAAGATTGGGGGGACACTGAAGCTTTCTTT.

This clonotype was detected many times. This rearrangement joins TRBV7-2 to TRBJ2-1; 12 bases match TRBD2. Germline CDR1 and CDR2: SGHTA and FQGNSA. V lost 2 bases, J lost 10 bases, and 6 bases stayed unmatched. This CDR3 is 15 amino acids long. The CDR3 reads CASSLRLAGDGEQFF. The CDR3 bases are TGTGCCAGCAGCTTAAGACTAGCGGGAGACGGAGAGCAGTTCTTC.